This TCR beta chain originates from a study of blood T cell repertoires in COVID-19 (dated by TCRdb to the early 2020s). Some background on the complete study: Collaborator samples came from the United States, Italy and Spain and covered acute and convalescent phases of COVID-19. The prospective study material was composed of cDNA or gDNA derived from T cells, B-cell-depleted T cells, or PBMCs. Deeply sampled blood TCRbeta repertoires from subjects exposed to, actively infected with, or recovered from COVID-19 were included in the dataset. The repertoires were made available in a free public database intended to serve as a resource for research on the immune response to SARS-CoV-2. The samples were drawn from the first 160 participants of the ongoing ImmuneRACE study and from over a thousand subjects provided by 6 global collaborators. The sample metadata nearly always contained a de-identified subject ID, COVID-19 status, age in years and sex. Where available, HLA class I and class II types were obtained from metadata supplied by the sample provider rather than from assay-based typing. Beyond this particular receptor, the publication reports: The amount of clinical and demographic metadata varied by source and participant and was provided uncurated.

TCRbeta CDR3 regions were amplified from genomic DNA using the immunoSEQ Assay, a bias-controlled multiplex PCR. The paper's data handling went like this. The number of nucleated cells in each sample was estimated from the amplification of reference gene primers within the assay. To quantify the absolute abundance of each unique TCRbeta CDR3 rearrangement, sequence reads were collapsed and filtered. For each sample, productive Simpson clonality was calculated as the square root of Simpson's diversity index over productive rearrangements. TCRdb mirrors the immuneACCESS table, restricted to in-frame sequences. Some clones are absent from its copies; in checked studies, under half trace to an unresolved V gene, and the reason for the others is unknown. V and J calls and clone size come straight from that table; D and trimming were deduced from the DNA. The sample table records approximately 120,000 clones; roughly 90% of these occur just once. Of the sample, under 20% is held by the ten largest clones.

Notes on this clone: No antigen is known for it. Base quality data are lacking; no much larger clone is found one base away.

Whole blood was collected in K2EDTA tubes by collaborating institutions according to the institutions' own protocols. For TCRbeta analysis, collaborators shipped samples as frozen whole blood, isolated PBMCs, or DNA extracted from either of those sample types. The CDR3 sequence holds 16 residues, the cysteine and phenylalanine included. Only the CDR3 DNA is retained, 48 bases long and in frame from the first base. Reading the germline V gene (reference sequence) gives CDR1 LNHDA and CDR2 SQIVND. V is pruned by 6 bases and J by 5 bases, leaving 13 bases of the junction without a gene match. In this chain, TRBV19 is recombined with TRBJ2-5, and 9 junction bases match TRBD2. The sequencing sample was made of peripheral blood. This TCR was sampled from a human donor with acute or convalescent COVID-19. The donor label of this sample is uncertain. The sequenced DNA: TGTGCCAGTAGATGGGGGGCTAGCGGGGTCGACGAGACCCAGTACTTC. Its protein reads: CASRWGASGVDETQYF.